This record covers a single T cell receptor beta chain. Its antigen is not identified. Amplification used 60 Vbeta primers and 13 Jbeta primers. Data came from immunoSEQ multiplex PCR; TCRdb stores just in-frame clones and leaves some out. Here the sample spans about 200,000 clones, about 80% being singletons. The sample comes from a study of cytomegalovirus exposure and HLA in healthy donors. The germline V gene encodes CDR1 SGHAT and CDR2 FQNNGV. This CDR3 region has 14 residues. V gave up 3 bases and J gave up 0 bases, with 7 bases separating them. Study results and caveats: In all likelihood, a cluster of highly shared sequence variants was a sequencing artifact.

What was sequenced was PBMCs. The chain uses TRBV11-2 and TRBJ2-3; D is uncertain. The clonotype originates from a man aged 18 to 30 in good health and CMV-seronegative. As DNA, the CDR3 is TGTGCCAGCAGCTTCGCACTGAGCACAGATACGCAGTATTTT. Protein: CASSFALSTDTQYF.